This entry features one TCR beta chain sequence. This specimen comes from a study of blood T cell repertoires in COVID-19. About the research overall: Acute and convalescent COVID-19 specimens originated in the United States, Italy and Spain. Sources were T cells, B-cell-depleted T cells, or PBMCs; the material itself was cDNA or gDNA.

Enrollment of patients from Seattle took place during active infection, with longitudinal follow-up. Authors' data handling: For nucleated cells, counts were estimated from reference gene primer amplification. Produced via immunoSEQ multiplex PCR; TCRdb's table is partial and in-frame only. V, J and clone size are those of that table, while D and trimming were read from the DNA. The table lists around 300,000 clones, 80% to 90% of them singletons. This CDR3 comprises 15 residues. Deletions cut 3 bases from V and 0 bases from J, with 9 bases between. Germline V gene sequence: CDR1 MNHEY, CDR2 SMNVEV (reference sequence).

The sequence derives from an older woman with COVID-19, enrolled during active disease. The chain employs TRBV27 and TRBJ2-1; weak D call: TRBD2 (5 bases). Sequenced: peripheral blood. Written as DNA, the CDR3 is TGTGCCAGCAGTTTCGTTCGGGACTCCTACAATGAGCAGTTCTTC. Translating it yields CASSFVRDSYNEQFF.